This passage covers 27 T cell receptor beta chains from one sample sequenced in a study of CD8 T cells in Susac syndrome. With random hexamers, roughly 0.45 to 1 ug RNA was reverse transcribed. TCRdb itself ran the immunoSEQ multiplex PCR reads through MiXCR, one entry per CDR3 protein. Among over 350,000 distinct CDR3 sequences listed, 75% to 90% were seen once. Input material: CD8+ T cells from PBMCs. All receptors come from a human donor with multiple sclerosis.

The chain employs TRBV20-1 and TRBJ1-1; a possible D gene is TRBD1 (6 bases). Between the trimmed V and J ends, which lost 3 bases and 3 bases, there was a span of 14 bases. In germline, CDR1 is DFQATT, CDR2 SNEGSKA (reference sequence). This CDR3 is built from 14 residues. The CDR3 protein is CSASDGSGDTEAFF. The DNA for the CDR3 is TGCAGTGCTAGTGACGGCTCAGGGGACACTGAAGCTTTCTTT.

This clonotype was picked up a small number of times. The CDR3 loop reads CASSPTVSYEQYF. The CDR3 DNA reads TGTGCCAGCTCTCCGACGGTATCCTACGAGCAGTACTTC. The rearrangement uses TRBV6-1 and TRBJ2-7; D remains ambiguous. The CDR3 spans 13 residues. V lost 8 bases and J lost 1, with 12 bases in between. The germline gives CDR1 MNHNS, CDR2 SASEGT.

The chain carries TRBV30 and TRBJ2-7; 7 bases fit TRBD1. Germline-derived CDR1 and CDR2 are GTSNPN and SVGIG (reference sequence). J lost 3 bases, V lost 2 bases, and 7 bases had no gene match. The CDR3 runs 14 residues. The CDR3 DNA is TGTGCCTGGAGTAGCCCCGGGACAGACTACGAGCAGTACTTC. Its protein is CAWSSPGTDYEQYF.

This chain uses TRBV7-9 with TRBJ2-7, with TRBD1 matching over 9 bases. V shed 2 bases, J shed 5 bases, and the junction held 19 bases outside the gene matches. The germline CDR1 and CDR2 sequences are SEHNR and FQNEAQ (reference sequence). The CDR3 totals 19 residues. CDR3 coding DNA: TGTGCCAGCAGCTTACTCGGAGAGGGACAGGGAATGTTTGTTCACGAGCAGTACTTC. This gives the protein CASSLLGEGQGMFVHEQYF.

This clonotype was seen just once. V usage is TRBV4-1 and J usage is TRBJ2-1; TRBD1 or TRBD2 may be the D gene (5 bases each). The V gene lost 6 bases and the J gene lost 0 bases, with 15 bases spanning the gap. The CDR3 sequence is 16 residues long. Germline V gene data show CDR1 as MGHRA and CDR2 as YSYEKL. Written as DNA, the CDR3 is TGCGCCAGCAGTCCCTTAGGGACCCTCTCCTACAATGAGCAGTTCTTC. Its translation is CASSPLGTLSYNEQFF.

CDR3 protein: CASSLGEDNSPLHF. The CDR3 nucleotides read TGTGCCAGCAGTTTAGGAGAAGATAATTCACCCCTCCACTTT. This chain uses TRBV12-3 or TRBV12-4 with TRBJ1-6; D remains ambiguous. The V end was cut by 1 base, the J end by 5 bases, with 6 bases between. The CDR3 runs to 14 residues.

The gene calls are TRBV27 and TRBJ1-2, with D possibly TRBD1 on 6 matching bases. This CDR3 contains 14 residues. CDR1 MNHEY and CDR2 SMNVEV come from the germline V gene (reference sequence). The V and J ends lost 5 bases and 3 bases respectively, with 13 bases between them. CDR3 loop: CASSIGGSYYGYTF. CDR3 nucleotide sequence: TGTGCCAGCAGTATCGGGGGCAGCTACTATGGCTACACCTTC.

In this sample, this clonotype turned up once. V usage is TRBV5-1 and J usage is TRBJ1-1; TRBD1 is a possible D gene (5 bases). CDR1 and CDR2 (germline): SGHRS, YFSETQ. V lost 3 bases, J lost 1 base, and 16 bases lay in between. The CDR3 has 16 amino acids. The CDR3 DNA follows: TGCGCCAGCAGCTCTAAATCGACAGCCTGGAACACTGAAGCTTTCTTT. It translates to CASSSKSTAWNTEAFF. Full variable domain (outside the CDR3, taken from reference TRBV5-1 and TRBJ1-1): KAGVTQTPRYLIKTRGQQVTLSCSPISGHRSVSWYQQTPGQGLQFLFEYFSETQRNKGNFPGRFSGRQFSNSRSEMNVSTLELGDSALYLCASSSKSTAWNTEAFFGQGTRLTVV.

The chain uses TRBV27 and TRBJ2-3; 8 nucleotides agree with TRBD2. J was trimmed by 3 bases and V by 2 bases; bases with no gene match: 10. Looked up from germline, CDR1 is MNHEY and CDR2 is SMNVEV (reference sequence). This CDR3 contains 17 residues. The CDR3 region is CASSLTGGPSGTDTQYF. Here the CDR3 DNA reads TGTGCCAGCAGTTTAACGGGAGGGCCTTCGGGAACAGATACGCAGTATTTT.

The CDR3 sequence: CAWSPGQGYEQYF. CDR3 sequence (DNA): TGTGCCTGGAGCCCCGGACAGGGATACGAGCAGTACTTC. The gene calls are TRBV30 and TRBJ2-7, with 8 bases that match TRBD1. The J segment lost 4 bases and the V segment lost 3 bases, leaving 5 bases of the junction unmatched. The CDR3 runs to 13 residues. Germline V lookup: CDR1 GTSNPN, CDR2 SVGIG (reference sequence).

This rearrangement joins TRBV11-2 to TRBJ1-1, with D hard to call. Trimming left V 5 bases short and J 0 bases short, with 13 bases between. Germline assignment: CDR1 SGHAT and CDR2 FQNNGV. The CDR3 loop spans 15 amino acids. The CDR3 is CASSPYGRMNTEAFF. Here the CDR3 DNA reads TGTGCCAGCAGCCCCTATGGGAGGATGAACACTGAAGCTTTCTTT.

The V and J genes are TRBV5-1 and TRBJ2-3; 9 nucleotides match TRBD2. Germline V lookup: CDR1 SGHRS, CDR2 YFSETQ. V shed 7 bases, J shed 5 bases, and the junction held 8 bases outside the gene matches. The CDR3 is made up of 14 amino acids. The CDR3 sequence: CASEAGGWGDTQYF. The DNA of the CDR3 is TGCGCCAGCGAAGCGGGGGGTTGGGGAGATACGCAGTATTTT.

The rearrangement links TRBV6-1 to TRBJ1-5, with unresolved D. Trimming removed 3 bases from V and 6 bases from J, with 6 bases in between. Germline V CDR1 and CDR2: MNHNS, SASEGT. This CDR3 has 12 residues. DNA of the CDR3: TGTGCCAGCAGTGAGTTTTCTCAGCCCCAGCATTTT. It is translated as CASSEFSQPQHF.

CDR3 sequence reads: CASSQETGTTDTQYF. CDR3 nucleotide sequence: TGTGCCAGCAGCCAAGAAACAGGGACTACAGATACGCAGTATTTT. The gene calls are TRBV14 and TRBJ2-3; either TRBD1 or TRBD2 may fit D (6 bases each). The germline gives CDR1 SGHDN, CDR2 FVKESK. Trimming cost V 0 bases and J 3 bases, with 10 bases left between them. The CDR3 runs to 15 residues.

Regarding this clonotype: Relative to the germline gene, one junction end is altered; a read error may explain this. This chain links TRBV4-1 with TRBJ1-5; D is unclear. The CDR3 loop spans 12 amino acids. Germline-derived CDR1 and CDR2 are MGHRA and YSYEKL. CDR3 in amino acids: CASSQGSQPQHF. Here the CDR3 DNA reads TGTGCCAGCAGCCAAGGGAGTCAGCCCCAGCATTTT.

The V call is TRBV27, the J call TRBJ2-7; tentatively, D is TRBD1 (5 bases). Between the trimmed V and J ends, which lost 3 bases and 5 bases, there was a span of 11 bases. Germline CDR1 reads MNHEY; CDR2 reads SMNVEV (reference sequence). The CDR3 sequence is 13 residues long. CDR3 sequence (DNA): TGTGCCAGCAGTTTTGGCAGGGTGAACGAGCAGTACTTC. Its protein product is CASSFGRVNEQYF.

V usage is TRBV9 and J usage is TRBJ1-2; D is unresolved. The CDR3 runs to 18 residues. V lost 0 bases to trimming and J lost 2 bases, with 20 bases between them. CDR1 is SGDLS and CDR2 is YYNGEE in the germline V gene. CDR3 region: CASSVVWPGPLGNYGYTF. The CDR3 nucleotides are TGTGCCAGCAGCGTAGTTTGGCCCGGTCCTCTGGGGAACTATGGCTACACCTTC.

The chain employs TRBV15 and TRBJ1-1; 8 bases align to TRBD1. V shed 6 bases and J 2 bases; nucleotides not matched to a gene: 8. The CDR3 runs 15 residues. Germline V lookup: CDR1 LNHNV, CDR2 YYDKDF (reference sequence). This CDR3 is CATRSLTGDNTEAFF. The CDR3 DNA reads as TGTGCCACCAGGAGCTTGACAGGGGACAACACTGAAGCTTTCTTT.

V is TRBV27 and J is TRBJ1-5; D is perhaps TRBD1 (5 bases). Trimming took off 7 bases at V and 3 bases at J, with 16 bases between the two ends. The V gene's germline CDR1 is MNHEY and CDR2 SMNVEV (reference sequence). This CDR3 region has 15 residues. This CDR3 reads CASTPRGGNNQPQHF. CDR3 coding DNA: TGTGCCAGCACCCCCCGGGGGGGGAACAATCAGCCCCAGCATTTT.

The chain joins TRBV19 to TRBJ2-7; 8 positions agree with TRBD1. CDR3 size: 14 residues. With V trimmed by 3 bases and J by 5 bases, 6 bases remained unmatched. Germline CDR1 reads LNHDA; CDR2 reads SQIVND (reference sequence). Here the CDR3 reads CASSILDRVDEQYF. Here the CDR3 DNA reads TGTGCCAGTAGTATCTTGGACAGGGTCGACGAGCAGTACTTC.

Only one count was recorded for this clonotype. The gene calls are TRBV30 and TRBJ1-2, with TRBD1 matching 9 bases. The germline V gene encodes CDR1 GTSNPN and CDR2 SVGIG (reference sequence). V lost 4 bases to trimming and J lost 8 bases; unmatched junction nucleotides: 8. CDR3 length: 13 residues. This chain's CDR3 is CAWNPGQGYGYTF. The CDR3 DNA follows: TGTGCCTGGAACCCGGGACAGGGCTACGGCTACACCTTC. The full variable domain, rest sourced from reference TRBV30 and TRBJ1-2, is SQTIHQWPATLVQPVGSPLSLECTVEGTSNPNLYWYRQAAGRGLQLLFYSVGIGQISSEVPQNLSASRPQDRQFILSSKKLLLSDSGFYLCAWNPGQGYGYTFGSGTRLTVV.

This clonotype was seen a single time. This sequence joins TRBV7-9 and TRBJ2-7; the match to TRBD2 covers 7 bases. Germline V CDR1 and CDR2: SEHNR, FQNEAQ (reference sequence). Trimming removed 5 bases from V and 0 bases from J; junction bases left unmatched: 13. CDR3 length: 17 amino acids. The CDR3 DNA is TGTGCCAGCAGCCGAACTCTGGGTGGCGGGAGCTCCTACGAGCAGTACTTC. Translating it yields CASSRTLGGGSSYEQYF.

This rearrangement joins TRBV10-3 to TRBJ1-1; weak D call: TRBD1 (5 bases). V gave up 3 bases and J gave up 1 base, with 18 bases separating them. Germline CDR1 and CDR2: ENHRY and SYGVKD. The CDR3 is made up of 17 amino acids. CDR3 sequence: CAISEGGAEHQNTEAFF. The CDR3 nucleotides read TGTGCCATCAGTGAAGGAGGGGCCGAACACCAGAACACTGAAGCTTTCTTT.

J is TRBJ1-1 and V is TRBV7-2, with TRBD1 matching over 9 bases. This CDR3 contains 15 residues. Trimming took 10 bases from V and 0 from J; bases not matched to a gene: 9. The germline gives CDR1 SGHTA, CDR2 FQGNSA. The chain's CDR3 is CATNGDRALNTEAFF. The CDR3 DNA reads TGTGCCACCAACGGGGACAGGGCCCTGAACACTGAAGCTTTCTTT.

The V and J genes are TRBV5-5 and TRBJ1-2; D call uncertain. CDR3 length: 16 amino acids. Germline lookup yields CDR1 SGHKS and CDR2 YYEKEE (reference sequence). Trimming removed 0 bases at V and 4 bases at J, with 16 bases between. The CDR3 DNA is TGTGCCAGCAGCTTGGAGTCGAAGGCCCCTAGCTATGGCTACACCTTC. It translates to CASSLESKAPSYGYTF.

J is TRBJ1-1 and V is TRBV5-8; 8 positions agree with TRBD1. The V and J ends lost 1 base and 3 bases, in that order; junction bases with no gene match: 8. CDR3 length: 16 residues. The germline V gene encodes CDR1 SGHTS and CDR2 YDEGEE. For the CDR3, the DNA is TGTGCCAGCAGCTTGTCGACAGGGGCTTGGGACACTGAAGCTTTCTTT. Residues: CASSLSTGAWDTEAFF.

The rearrangement joins TRBV29-1 to TRBJ2-5; 12 bases align to TRBD1. The CDR3 extends over 15 amino acids. The germline gives CDR1 SQVTM, CDR2 ANQGSEA. V shed 6 bases and J 2 bases; nucleotides not matched to a gene: 7. CDR3 DNA sequence: TGCAGCGTCTCGGGACAGGGGGCTGTTCAAGAGACCCAGTACTTC. Residues: CSVSGQGAVQETQYF.